The 29 T cell receptor beta chains listed next were all sequenced from one sample in a study of CD8 T cells in Susac syndrome. After extraction with the RNeasy kit, roughly 0.5 to 1 ug of the RNA was reverse transcribed using random hexamers. TCRdb passed the immunoSEQ multiplex PCR reads through MiXCR, listing each CDR3 protein once. The data show approximately 150,000 distinct CDR3 sequences, with roughly 92% seen just once and around 0.097% held by the top ten. Material: CD4+ T cells from PBMCs. These receptor sequences come from a human donor with multiple sclerosis.

The CDR3 spells CASSLRPGLASISSYNEQFF. The CDR3 region has the DNA TGTGCCAGCAGCTTGCGTCCGGGACTAGCGTCAATAAGCTCCTACAATGAGCAGTTCTTC. The rearrangement uses TRBV7-8 and TRBJ2-1, with TRBD2 identical over 10 bases. Germline values: CDR1 SGHVS, CDR2 FQNEAQ. This CDR3 comprises 20 residues. With 3 bases clipped from V and 0 bases from J, the junction kept 14 bases outside the gene matches.

The chain uses TRBV6-5 and TRBJ2-3; 8 bases align to TRBD2. This CDR3 is 18 amino acids long. Germline CDR1 MNHEY, CDR2 SVGAGI. V was pared by 2 bases and J by 2 bases, with 12 bases of the junction left unmatched. The CDR3 region is CASSYELAGAPHTDTQYF. Here the CDR3 DNA reads TGTGCCAGCAGTTACGAGCTAGCGGGCGCCCCTCACACAGATACGCAGTATTTT.

The chain has TRBV7-9 and TRBJ1-3, with D tentatively TRBD1 (5 bases). This CDR3 contains 15 residues. Trimming left V 2 bases short and J 2 bases short, with 10 bases between. Germline CDR1 SEHNR, CDR2 FQNEAQ (reference sequence). The CDR3 region is CASSLQGTAGNTIYF. The CDR3 bases are TGTGCCAGCAGCTTACAGGGTACAGCTGGAAACACCATATATTTT.

This chain connects TRBV5-1 to TRBJ2-1, with TRBD2 matching over 7 bases. The CDR3 totals 15 residues. Germline V gene lookup returns CDR1 SGHRS and CDR2 YFSETQ. V shed 3 bases and J 6 bases; nucleotides not matched to a gene: 9. Here the CDR3 reads CASSSAGVYSNEQFF. The DNA for the CDR3 is TGCGCCAGCAGCTCCGCGGGAGTATATTCCAATGAGCAGTTCTTC.

The chain is built from TRBV6-5 and TRBJ1-1, with unresolved D. The CDR3 has 14 amino acids. The germline gives CDR1 MNHEY, CDR2 SVGAGI. Trimming pared 0 bases from V and 7 bases from J, leaving 12 bases between. The DNA for the CDR3 is TGTGCCAGCAGTTACTCAAGGAACCAGAATGAAGCTTTCTTT. It is translated as CASSYSRNQNEAFF.

The chain employs TRBV5-1 and TRBJ2-1; no definite D call. The CDR3 spans 15 residues. Trimming stripped 1 base from V and 2 bases from J, with 10 bases between. Germline V gene lookup returns CDR1 SGHRS and CDR2 YFSETQ. The CDR3 bases are TGCGCCAGCAGCTTGACGATCGGTACCTACAATGAGCAGTTCTTC. This codes for CASSLTIGTYNEQFF.

The chain uses TRBV18 and TRBJ1-1; D uncertain. Germline values: CDR1 KGHSH, CDR2 LQKENI. V lost 6 bases and J 0 bases, leaving 8 bases between the germline ends. The CDR3 totals 13 residues. The CDR3 DNA sequence: TGTGCCAGCTCCCTATCTATGAACACTGAAGCTTTCTTT. Its protein is CASSLSMNTEAFF. Full variable domain (missing parts from reference TRBV18 and TRBJ1-1): NAGVMQNPRHLVRRRGQEARLRCSPMKGHSHVYWYRQLPEEGLKFMVYLQKENIIDESGMPKERFSAEFPKEGPSILRIQQVVRGDSAAYFCASSLSMNTEAFFGQGTRLTVV.

The rearrangement links TRBV20-1 to TRBJ2-6; possible D gene TRBD2, 5 bases. Trimming shortened V by 6 bases and J by 0 bases, and 15 bases separated the two germline ends. Germline CDR1 reads DFQATT; CDR2 reads SNEGSKA (reference sequence). The CDR3 covers 16 residues. Here the CDR3 DNA reads TGCAGTGCCAAGAGGGCCCCGAGCTCTGGGGCCAACGTCCTGACTTTC. Translating it yields CSAKRAPSSGANVLTF.

The J gene is TRBJ1-1, the V gene TRBV18, with 12 bases identical to TRBD1. Germline CDR1 and CDR2: KGHSH and LQKENI. The V and J ends lost 6 bases and 1 base, in that order; junction bases with no gene match: 9. The CDR3 is 17 residues long. The CDR3 bases are TGTGCCAGCTCTCGTCCGGGACAGGGGGCCGGGAACACTGAAGCTTTCTTT. This encodes CASSRPGQGAGNTEAFF.

CDR3 residues: CASLDPAPAAQYF. For the CDR3, the DNA is TGTGCCAGCCTAGACCCGGCCCCCGCGGCCCAGTACTTC. The chain joins TRBV2 to TRBJ2-5; no clear D gene. The V gene's germline CDR1 is SNHLY and CDR2 FYNNEI. CDR3 length: 13 amino acids. The V and J ends lost 8 bases and 9 bases respectively, with 19 bases between them.

This chain uses TRBV2 with TRBJ1-2; the D is unclear. Germline CDR1 reads SNHLY; CDR2 reads FYNNEI. This CDR3 is 14 amino acids long. Deletions cut 0 bases from V and 4 bases from J, with 9 bases between. CDR3: CASSEAGRGYGYTF. CDR3 coding DNA: TGTGCCAGCAGTGAAGCCGGTCGGGGCTATGGCTACACCTTC.

This chain joins TRBV6-1 and TRBJ1-6; 7 bases align to TRBD1. The CDR3 is 16 residues long. Losses at the gene ends were 7 bases for V and 7 bases for J; bases not matched to a gene: 13. Germline V gene sequence: CDR1 MNHNS, CDR2 SASEGT. CDR3 DNA: TGTGCCAGCACCCGCGACAGGGACCCTTCGAATTCACCCCTCCACTTT. This encodes CASTRDRDPSNSPLHF.

The chain recombines TRBV18 with TRBJ2-3, with D possibly matching TRBD2 (5 bases). Trimming removed 0 bases from V and 5 bases from J, with 15 bases in between. Germline-derived CDR1 and CDR2 are KGHSH and LQKENI. The CDR3 consists of 16 residues. The CDR3 spells CASSPPEGPRGDTQYF. The DNA for the CDR3 is TGTGCCAGCTCACCACCTGAGGGTCCCCGTGGAGATACGCAGTATTTT.

The chain is built from TRBV12-3 or TRBV12-4 and TRBJ2-1; D call uncertain. This CDR3 region has 11 residues. With 3 bases removed from V and 9 bases from J, the gap between germline ends came to 6 bases. The CDR3 region is CASSFSIEQFF. CDR3 DNA: TGTGCCAGCAGTTTCTCTATTGAGCAGTTCTTC.

This sequence joins TRBV4-1 and TRBJ2-5, with TRBD2 matching over 10 bases. Trimming removed 3 bases from V and 5 bases from J; junction bases left unmatched: 9. The CDR3 sequence is 16 residues long. Germline loops: CDR1 MGHRA, CDR2 YSYEKL. The CDR3 coding sequence is TGCGCCAGCAGCCAGCGGATAGCGGGGGGAGGGGAGACCCAGTACTTC. Its translation: CASSQRIAGGGETQYF.

The chain uses TRBV4-1 and TRBJ1-1; D not resolved. The CDR3 sequence is 15 residues long. Germline CDR1 MGHRA, CDR2 YSYEKL. Trimming took 4 bases from V and 0 from J, leaving 12 bases between them. This CDR3 reads CASSRAGPMNTEAFF. The CDR3 DNA sequence: TGCGCCAGCAGCCGGGCCGGGCCCATGAACACTGAAGCTTTCTTT.

Details on this clonotype: At one boundary the junction diverges from the germline segment, which might be a read error. This chain connects TRBV28 to TRBJ1-2; TRBD1 agrees at 7 bases. This CDR3 has 13 residues. The germline V gene encodes CDR1 MDHEN and CDR2 SYDVKM. CDR3 sequence: CASSLGTAILSAF. CDR3 in DNA: TGTGCCAGCAGTTTAGGGACAGCAATTCTATCTGCCTTC.

CDR3 sequence: CASHEGLALDTQYF. CDR3 coding DNA: TGTGCCAGCCACGAGGGACTAGCATTAGATACGCAGTATTTT. The rearrangement joins TRBV5-4 to TRBJ2-3; TRBD2 matches 9 bases. Germline V gene lookup returns CDR1 SGHNT and CDR2 YYREEE (reference sequence). The length of the CDR3 is 14 residues. The trim removed 7 bases at V and 5 bases at J, leaving 8 bases unmatched.

The gene calls are TRBV6-1 and TRBJ2-7; 7 nucleotides match TRBD1. This CDR3 region has 15 residues. Per germline, CDR1 MNHNS and CDR2 SASEGT. J lost 5 bases, V lost 6 bases, and 13 bases had no gene match. The CDR3 spells CASSLIVGTANEQYF. CDR3 in DNA: TGTGCCAGCAGCTTGATAGTAGGGACAGCCAACGAGCAGTACTTC.

This chain joins TRBV7-8 and TRBJ2-1; TRBD2 aligns across 9 bases. The V and J ends lost 5 bases and 0 bases, in that order; junction bases with no gene match: 5. The germline CDR1 and CDR2 sequences are SGHVS and FQNEAQ. The CDR3 totals 16 residues. DNA for the CDR3: TGTGCCAGCAGCCCCCAACTAGCGGGCTCCTACAATGAGCAGTTCTTC. It translates to CASSPQLAGSYNEQFF.

This chain uses TRBV7-9 with TRBJ1-2; 7 nucleotides agree with TRBD1. The V and J ends lost 6 bases and 2 bases, in that order; junction bases with no gene match: 6. This CDR3 spans 14 amino acids. CDR1 SEHNR and CDR2 FQNEAQ come from the germline V gene (reference sequence). CDR3 coding DNA: TGTGCCAGCAGTTACGGACAGGCCAACTATGGCTACACCTTC. As protein: CASSYGQANYGYTF. Combining the CDR3 with reference TRBV7-9 and TRBJ1-2 gives the whole variable domain DTGVSQNPRHKITKRGQNVTFRCDPISEHNRLYWYRQTLGQGPEFLTYFQNEAQLEKSRLLSDRFSAERPKGSFSTLEIQRTEQGDSAMYLCASSYGQANYGYTFGSGTRLTVV.

The V and J genes are TRBV3-1 and TRBJ2-5; TRBD2 matches at 8 bases. This CDR3 contains 17 residues. V was pared by 4 bases and J by 4 bases, with 14 bases of the junction left unmatched. The germline gives CDR1 LGHDT, CDR2 YNNKEL (reference sequence). CDR3 bases: TGTGCCAGCAGCCGGATGAGAAGATTAGCGGGGCCAGAGACCCAGTACTTC. This encodes CASSRMRRLAGPETQYF.

This chain joins TRBV3-1 and TRBJ1-2, with 8 positions matching TRBD1. Per the germline V gene, CDR1 is LGHDT and CDR2 is YNNKEL (reference sequence). The junction had 6 bases not matched to a gene; V was cut back by 1 base and J by 5 bases. CDR3 length equals 15 residues. CDR3 nucleotides: TGTGCCAGCAGCCAAGGTGCAGGGGGCGAGTATGGCTACACCTTC. This gives the protein CASSQGAGGEYGYTF.

The chain combines TRBV24-1 with TRBJ2-3; 8 bases are shared with TRBD2. V shed 3 bases, J shed 3 bases, and the junction held 7 bases outside the gene matches. In germline, CDR1 is KGHDR, CDR2 SFDVKD. The CDR3 has 16 amino acids. In DNA, the CDR3 is TGTGCCACCAGTGATCTAGCGGGCGAGGGGACAGATACGCAGTATTTT. Translated, it gives CATSDLAGEGTDTQYF.

The chain uses TRBV5-1 and TRBJ1-1, with D uncertain. Germline V gene lookup returns CDR1 SGHRS and CDR2 YFSETQ. V shed 0 bases and J shed 2 bases, with 20 bases lying between them. CDR3 size: 18 residues. The CDR3 loop reads CASSLAPQLLGGNTEAFF. The CDR3 DNA is TGCGCCAGCAGCTTGGCCCCACAGCTTTTAGGAGGCAACACTGAAGCTTTCTTT.

The chain recombines TRBV6-1 with TRBJ2-4, with D perhaps TRBD1 (5 bases). Germline CDR1 reads MNHNS; CDR2 reads SASEGT. This CDR3 has 14 residues. Trimming removed 3 bases at V and 5 bases at J, with 11 bases between. Written as DNA, the CDR3 is TGTGCCAGCAGTGAGTCAGGGTGGGAAAACATTCAGTACTTC. This gives the protein CASSESGWENIQYF.

The V call is TRBV6-2 or TRBV6-3, the J call TRBJ2-7, with no clear D. The V gene's germline CDR1 is MNHEY and CDR2 SVGEGT. The CDR3 sequence is 15 residues long. The V and J ends lost 1 base and 2 bases respectively, with 12 bases between them. Here the CDR3 DNA reads TGTGCCAGCAGTTACTTGTCGGCTGGCCCCTACGAGCAGTACTTC. This encodes CASSYLSAGPYEQYF.

This sequence joins TRBV7-2 and TRBJ1-1, with D perhaps matching TRBD1 (5 bases). V was pared by 5 bases and J by 11 bases, with 15 bases between. This CDR3 has 12 amino acids. The germline V gene encodes CDR1 SGHTA and CDR2 FQGNSA. The CDR3 spells CASSPIGREAFF. DNA of the CDR3: TGTGCCAGCAGCCCCATCGGCAGGGAGGCTTTCTTT.

The chain carries TRBV11-2 and TRBJ2-7, with 7 bases aligning to TRBD1. CDR1 and CDR2 (germline): SGHAT, FQNNGV. CDR3 size: 17 residues. J was trimmed by 2 bases and V by 4 bases; bases with no gene match: 14. The CDR3 sequence is CASSSPSGQKSAYEQYF. The CDR3 nucleotides are TGTGCCAGCAGCTCGCCGTCGGGACAGAAGTCTGCCTACGAGCAGTACTTC.